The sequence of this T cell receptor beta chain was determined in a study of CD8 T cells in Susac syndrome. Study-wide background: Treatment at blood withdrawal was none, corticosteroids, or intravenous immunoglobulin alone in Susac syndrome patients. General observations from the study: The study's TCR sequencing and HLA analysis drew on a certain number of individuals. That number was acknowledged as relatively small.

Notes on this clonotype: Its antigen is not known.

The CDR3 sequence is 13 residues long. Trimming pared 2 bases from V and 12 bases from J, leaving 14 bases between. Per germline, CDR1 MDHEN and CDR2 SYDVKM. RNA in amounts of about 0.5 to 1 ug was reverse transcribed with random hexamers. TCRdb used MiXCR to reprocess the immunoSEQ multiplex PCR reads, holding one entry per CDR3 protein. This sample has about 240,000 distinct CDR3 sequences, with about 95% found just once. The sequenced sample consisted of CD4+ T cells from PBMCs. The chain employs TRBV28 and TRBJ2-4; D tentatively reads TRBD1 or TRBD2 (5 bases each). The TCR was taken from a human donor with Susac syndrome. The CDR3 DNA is TGTGCCAGCAGTTTACGGGACCCTGGGGGTCAGTACTTC. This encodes CASSLRDPGGQYF.